This T cell receptor (beta chain) is drawn from a study of blood T cell repertoires in COVID-19. In the original analysis: Amplification from reference gene primers served as the basis for estimated nucleated cell counts. Measured with immunoSEQ multiplex PCR; TCRdb has only the in-frame clones, and not every one. V and J calls and clone size are as listed in that table; D and trimming were resolved from the DNA. This sample yields 310,000 or so clones, of which about nine tenths are seen a single time; roughly 2% belongs to the top ten. This receptor was obtained from a woman aged 50 to 65 who had recovered from COVID-19. Sequencing was done on a sample of peripheral blood.

The CDR3 DNA follows: TGTGCCAGCAGTTACTTCTCAGGGGTTAATTCACCCCTCCACTTT. This sequence encodes CASSYFSGVNSPLHF. This chain connects TRBV6-2 or TRBV6-3 to TRBJ1-6; D perhaps matches TRBD1 (6 bases). CDR3 length equals 15 residues. Germline V gene lookup returns CDR1 MNHEY and CDR2 SVGEGT. Trimming took 1 base from V and 6 from J, leaving 10 bases between them.